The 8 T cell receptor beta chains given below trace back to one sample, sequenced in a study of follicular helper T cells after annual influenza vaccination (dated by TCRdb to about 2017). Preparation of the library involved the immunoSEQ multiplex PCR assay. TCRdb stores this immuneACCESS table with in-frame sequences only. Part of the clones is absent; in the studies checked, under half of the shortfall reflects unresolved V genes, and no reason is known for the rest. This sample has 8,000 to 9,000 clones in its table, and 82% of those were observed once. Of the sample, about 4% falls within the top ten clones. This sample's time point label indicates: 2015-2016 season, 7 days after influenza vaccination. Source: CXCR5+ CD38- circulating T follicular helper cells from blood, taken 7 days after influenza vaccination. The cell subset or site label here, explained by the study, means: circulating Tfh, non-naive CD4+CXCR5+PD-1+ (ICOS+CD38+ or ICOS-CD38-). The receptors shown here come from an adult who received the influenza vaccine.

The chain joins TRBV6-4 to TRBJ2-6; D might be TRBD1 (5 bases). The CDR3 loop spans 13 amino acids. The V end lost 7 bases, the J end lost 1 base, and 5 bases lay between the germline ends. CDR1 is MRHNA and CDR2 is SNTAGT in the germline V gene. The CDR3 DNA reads TGTGCCAGCAAGGGGTCTGGGGCCAACGTCCTGACTTTC. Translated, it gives CASKGSGANVLTF.

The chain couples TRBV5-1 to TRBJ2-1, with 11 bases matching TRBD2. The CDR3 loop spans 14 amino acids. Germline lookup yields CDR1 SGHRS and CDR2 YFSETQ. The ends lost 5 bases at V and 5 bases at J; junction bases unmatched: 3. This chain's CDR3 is CASRTTSGNNEQFF. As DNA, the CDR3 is TGCGCCAGCAGAACGACTAGCGGGAACAATGAGCAGTTCTTC.

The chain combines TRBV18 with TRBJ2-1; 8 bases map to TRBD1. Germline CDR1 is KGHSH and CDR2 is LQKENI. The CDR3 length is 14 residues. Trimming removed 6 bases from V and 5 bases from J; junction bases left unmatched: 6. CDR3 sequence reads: CASSRQTGDNEQFF. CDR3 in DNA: TGTGCCAGCTCCCGTCAGACAGGGGACAATGAGCAGTTCTTC.

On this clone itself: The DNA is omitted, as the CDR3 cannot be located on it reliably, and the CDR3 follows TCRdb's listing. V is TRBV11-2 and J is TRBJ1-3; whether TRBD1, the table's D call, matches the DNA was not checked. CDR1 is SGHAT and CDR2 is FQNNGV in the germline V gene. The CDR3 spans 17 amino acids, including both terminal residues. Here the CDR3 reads CASSLEFGPGTGNTIYF.

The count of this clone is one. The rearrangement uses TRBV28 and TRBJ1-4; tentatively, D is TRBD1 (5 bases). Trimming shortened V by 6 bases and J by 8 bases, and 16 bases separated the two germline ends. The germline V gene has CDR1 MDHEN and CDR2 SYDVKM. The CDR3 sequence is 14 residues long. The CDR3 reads CASSQGLTGEKLFF. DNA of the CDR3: TGTGCCAGCAGCCAGGGACTAACGGGAGAAAAACTGTTTTTT.

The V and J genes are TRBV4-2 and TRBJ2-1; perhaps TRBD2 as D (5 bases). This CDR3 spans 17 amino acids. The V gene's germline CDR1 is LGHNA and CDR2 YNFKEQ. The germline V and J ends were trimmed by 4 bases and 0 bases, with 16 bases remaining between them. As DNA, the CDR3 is TGTGCCAGCAGCCCCTCGTTGGTAGCGAGCTCCTACAATGAGCAGTTCTTC. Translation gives CASSPSLVASSYNEQFF.

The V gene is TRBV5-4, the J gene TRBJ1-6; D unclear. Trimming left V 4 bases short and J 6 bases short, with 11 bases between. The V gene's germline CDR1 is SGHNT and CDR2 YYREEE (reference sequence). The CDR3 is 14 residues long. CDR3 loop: CASSEVYPNSPLHF. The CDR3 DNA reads TGTGCCAGCAGCGAAGTCTACCCTAATTCACCCCTCCACTTT.

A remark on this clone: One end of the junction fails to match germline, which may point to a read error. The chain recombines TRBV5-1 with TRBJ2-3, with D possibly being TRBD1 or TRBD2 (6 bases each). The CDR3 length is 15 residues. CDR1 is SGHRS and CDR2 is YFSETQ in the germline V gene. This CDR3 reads CASSPNVGGTDTQYF. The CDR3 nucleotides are TGCGCCAGCAGCCCCAACGTGGGGGGCACGGATACGCAGTATTTT.